This T cell receptor beta chain was captured by sequencing in a study of OX40 agonist ivuxolimab in advanced cancers. CDR3 size: 17 residues. The germline gives CDR1 SGHDT, CDR2 YYEEEE. V shed 4 bases, J shed 0 bases, and the junction held 9 bases outside the gene matches. TCRdb keeps only in-frame clones here, not all; method: immunoSEQ multiplex PCR. The sample comprises around 140,000 clones, 90% of which are singletons, and roughly 1.1% rests with the top ten. This sequence was found in an adult with an advanced solid tumor such as melanoma, head and neck, liver or kidney cancer. Sequenced material: CD4+ or CD8+ T cells sorted from blood, taken in a trial of the OX40 agonist ivuxolimab. The chain links TRBV5-6 to TRBJ2-1; 8 bases map to TRBD2. The CDR3 here is CASSTPTSGSSYNEQFF. The CDR3 nucleotides are TGTGCCAGCAGCACTCCAACTAGCGGAAGCTCCTACAATGAGCAGTTCTTC.